The source of this TCR beta chain is a study of T cells in Graves' hyperthyroidism and ophthalmopathy. Study-wide results and limits: The blood repertoire included most of the expanded thyroid clonotypes above 0.001.

CDR1 is LNHDA and CDR2 is SQIVND in the germline V gene (reference sequence). The CDR3 runs 13 residues. RNA transcripts yielded amplified TCR beta CDR3 regions. HTBI primers were employed in a first-round RT-PCR of the TCR CDR3. TCRdb re-derived calls from the multiplex PCR reads in MiXCR, one entry per CDR3 protein. This sample has roughly 650,000 distinct CDR3 sequences, with approximately 15% found just once. Remarks on this clonotype: Its antigen remains unknown.

V is TRBV19 and J is TRBJ2-3; no clear D gene. The DNA matches TRBJ1-5 better at its end, which makes the J call doubtful. Sequenced input: blood. The sequence came from a woman aged 40 to 50 with Graves' ophthalmopathy. This CDR3 reads CASSITTSDTQHF. DNA of the CDR3: TGTGCCAGTAGTATTACGACTAGCGATACGCAGCATTTT.